This entry concerns a single TCR beta chain. The data derive from a study of blood T cell repertoires in COVID-19. Trimming cost V 0 bases and J 7 bases, with 12 bases left between them. Germline CDR1 reads MNHNS; CDR2 reads SASEGT. The CDR3 is made up of 14 amino acids. Profiling relied on immunoSEQ multiplex PCR, and the TCRdb table lists in-frame clones only, not all of them. This table has fewer than 700,000 clones, roughly nine tenths appearing once. The sequence was collected from a woman in her 50s with COVID-19, enrolled during active disease. This sequence joins TRBV6-1 and TRBJ1-2; D perhaps matches TRBD1 (6 bases). The sample consisted of peripheral blood. Here the CDR3 DNA reads TGTGCCAGCAGTGAAGCGGCACAGGGCGGTGGCTACACCTTC. This translates into CASSEAAQGGGYTF.